These 27 T cell receptor beta chains came from one sample sequenced in a study of T cell responses to AZD1222 COVID-19 vaccine. Sequencing used immunoSEQ multiplex PCR; TCRdb keeps in-frame clones, though not all of them. In the table there are roughly 140,000 clones, 70% to 90% of which are singletons. Specimen: peripheral blood, collected on day 0 of AZD1222 vaccination. These receptors were taken from an adult in good health.

V is TRBV27 and J is TRBJ2-1; possibly TRBD1 or TRBD2 for D (5 bases each). The CDR3 is 14 amino acids. Germline CDR1 reads MNHEY; CDR2 reads SMNVEV (reference sequence). Trimming removed 6 bases at V and 6 bases at J, with 15 bases between. The CDR3 sequence is CASSPRGVPNEQFF. The CDR3 bases are TGTGCCAGCAGCCCCCGGGGCGTGCCCAATGAGCAGTTCTTC.

The chain has TRBV6-5 and TRBJ1-5, with 7 bases aligning to TRBD1. The CDR3 runs 14 residues. Germline CDR1 reads MNHEY; CDR2 reads SVGAGI. The V and J ends lost 6 bases and 7 bases, in that order; junction bases with no gene match: 9. In nucleotides, the CDR3 is TGTGCCAGCAGCAGGGGGAAGGATAGACAGCCCCAGCATTTT. It is translated as CASSRGKDRQPQHF.

This clone was observed a handful of times. V and J are TRBV13 and TRBJ2-7; 8 nucleotides align to TRBD2. Germline V gene lookup returns CDR1 PRHDT and CDR2 FYEKMQ (reference sequence). Losses at the gene ends were 1 base for V and 9 bases for J; bases not matched to a gene: 11. This CDR3 region has 15 residues. The CDR3 protein is CASSLERGGLAGQYF. The CDR3 coding sequence is TGTGCCAGCAGCTTAGAGCGAGGCGGACTAGCAGGGCAGTACTTC.

The J gene is TRBJ2-7, the V gene TRBV6-5; D is unresolved. Germline assignment: CDR1 MNHEY and CDR2 SVGAGI. Trimming removed 9 bases from V and 0 bases from J, with 9 bases in between. CDR3 length: 12 amino acids. The CDR3 region is CASIENSYEQYF. CDR3 nucleotides: TGTGCCAGTATTGAGAACTCCTACGAGCAGTACTTC.

This chain joins TRBV10-3 and TRBJ1-2; no reliable D call. The CDR3 sequence is 14 residues long. The germline V gene has CDR1 ENHRY and CDR2 SYGVKD. Between the trimmed V and J ends, which lost 1 base and 6 bases, there was a span of 12 bases. Written as DNA, the CDR3 is TGTGCCATCAGTGAGTGGAAAGGCCACGATGGCTACACCTTC. Encoded protein: CAISEWKGHDGYTF.

The sample holds a few counts of this clone. V usage is TRBV19 and J usage is TRBJ1-1; unclear D gene. V shed 10 bases and J shed 5 bases, with 17 bases lying between them. CDR1 and CDR2 (germline): LNHDA, SQIVND (reference sequence). The CDR3 has 13 residues. CDR3 bases: TGTGCCACCACAGACACAGCGTGGACTGAAGCTTTCTTT. Protein sequence: CATTDTAWTEAFF.

This chain uses TRBV5-6 with TRBJ2-2, with D possibly being TRBD1 (6 bases). V gave up 4 bases and J gave up 13 bases, with 14 bases separating them. In germline, CDR1 is SGHDT, CDR2 YYEEEE. The CDR3 extends over 12 amino acids. The CDR3 nucleotides are TGTGCCAGCAGCGAAGGGACAATGGGGCTGTTTTTT. It specifies CASSEGTMGLFF.

CDR3 nucleotide sequence: TGTGCCAGCAGTTACTCAGCCCTTAGCAATCAGCCCCAGCATTTT. Protein product: CASSYSALSNQPQHF. The chain recombines TRBV6-5 with TRBJ1-5; D not certain. Trimming removed 0 bases from V and 0 bases from J, with 6 bases in between. Germline lookup yields CDR1 MNHEY and CDR2 SVGAGI. The CDR3 covers 15 residues.

The chain links TRBV19 to TRBJ1-5; D unresolved. Germline V CDR1 and CDR2: LNHDA, SQIVND (reference sequence). This CDR3 has 12 amino acids. V lost 6 bases to trimming and J lost 5 bases, with 8 bases between them. The CDR3 region is CASSPVYQPQHF. In DNA form, the CDR3 reads TGTGCCAGTAGCCCCGTATATCAGCCCCAGCATTTT. The full variable domain, its missing parts supplied by reference TRBV19 and TRBJ1-5, is DGGITQSPKYLFRKEGQNVTLSCEQNLNHDAMYWYRQDPGQGLRLIYYSQIVNDFQKGDIAEGYSVSREKKESFPLTVTSAQKNPTAFYLCASSPVYQPQHFGDGTRLSIL.

The gene calls are TRBV28 and TRBJ2-1, with D unclear. The germline gives CDR1 MDHEN, CDR2 SYDVKM. The CDR3 has 16 amino acids. V lost 4 bases and J 6 bases, leaving 19 bases between the germline ends. The CDR3 coding sequence is TGTGCCAGCAGTTCTGCAGGTCACCTCCTTTCCAATGAGCAGTTCTTC. This sequence encodes CASSSAGHLLSNEQFF.

The chain joins TRBV7-2 to TRBJ2-5, with D perhaps TRBD1 or TRBD2 (5 bases each). Germline lookup yields CDR1 SGHTA and CDR2 FQGNSA. This CDR3 has 15 amino acids. V lost 7 bases, J lost 5 bases, and 20 bases lay in between. CDR3 protein: CASTPLTGRQETQYF. The CDR3 coding sequence is TGTGCCAGCACCCCTTTGACGGGACGACAGGAGACCCAGTACTTC. Drawing the rest from reference TRBV7-2 and TRBJ2-5, the complete variable domain is GAGVSQSPSNKVTEKGKDVELRCDPISGHTALYWYRQSLGQGLEFLIYFQGNSAPDKSGLPSDRFSAERTGGSVSTLTIQRTQQEDSAVYLCASTPLTGRQETQYFGPGTRLLVL.

This chain connects TRBV30 to TRBJ2-7; 8 positions match TRBD1. Trimming cost V 6 bases and J 3 bases; bases outside gene matches: 7. The CDR3 runs to 13 residues. The germline CDR1 and CDR2 sequences are GTSNPN and SVGIG (reference sequence). In DNA form, the CDR3 reads TGTGCCTGCAACAGGGGGGATCTCTACGAGCAGTACTTC. Translation gives CACNRGDLYEQYF. Full variable domain (remainder filled in from reference TRBV30 and TRBJ2-7): SQTIHQWPATLVQPVGSPLSLECTVEGTSNPNLYWYRQAAGRGLQLLFYSVGIGQISSEVPQNLSASRPQDRQFILSSKKLLLSDSGFYLCACNRGDLYEQYFGPGTRLTVT.

V and J are TRBV18 and TRBJ1-4; the D gene is possibly TRBD1 (5 bases). Germline CDR1 reads KGHSH; CDR2 reads LQKENI. This CDR3 has 16 residues. Between the trimmed V and J ends, which lost 3 bases and 2 bases, there was a span of 13 bases. CDR3 amino acids: CASSPPGGATNEKLFF. CDR3 sequence (DNA): TGTGCCAGCTCACCCCCTGGGGGTGCGACTAATGAAAAACTGTTTTTT.

The chain links TRBV7-2 to TRBJ2-3, with TRBD2 matching 7 bases. In germline, CDR1 is SGHTA, CDR2 FQGNSA. The length of the CDR3 is 15 residues. The ends lost 6 bases at V and 3 bases at J; junction bases unmatched: 9. The CDR3 spells CASSPTLGGTDTQYF. The CDR3, as DNA: TGTGCCAGCAGTCCCACCTTGGGGGGGACAGATACGCAGTATTTT.

This chain connects TRBV5-1 to TRBJ1-5; tentative D call: TRBD1 (5 bases). The CDR3 length is 15 residues. From germline, CDR1 is SGHRS and CDR2 YFSETQ. Trimming pared 4 bases from V and 1 base from J, leaving 12 bases between. The CDR3 DNA sequence: TGCGCCAGCAGCCCGGACCCAGGGAGCAATCAGCCCCAGCATTTT. Residues: CASSPDPGSNQPQHF.

The chain recombines TRBV6-6 with TRBJ2-1; D gene uncertain. The CDR3 covers 14 residues. Germline V gene data show CDR1 as MNHNY and CDR2 as SVGAGI (reference sequence). V was clipped by 1 base and J by 5 bases, with 9 bases between them. The CDR3 region is CASSYLRSDNEQFF. CDR3 DNA sequence: TGTGCCAGCAGTTACTTAAGGTCAGACAATGAGCAGTTCTTC.

The chain is built from TRBV9 and TRBJ1-5, with 7 nucleotides matching TRBD1. The V segment lost 3 bases and the J segment 9 bases; nucleotides outside the gene matches: 6. Germline V gene data show CDR1 as SGDLS and CDR2 as YYNGEE. The CDR3 spans 13 residues. CDR3 sequence (DNA): TGTGCCAGCAGCGAAATACAGGGGTCGCCCCAGCATTTT. Amino acids: CASSEIQGSPQHF.

The genes are TRBV10-3 and TRBJ1-1, with a tentative D call TRBD1 (5 bases). Germline CDR1 is ENHRY and CDR2 is SYGVKD. Trimming took 8 bases from V and 1 from J, leaving 20 bases between them. The CDR3 has 16 amino acids. The CDR3 sequence: CAIRREGPGQNTEAFF. The CDR3 nucleotides read TGTGCCATCCGAAGAGAGGGACCCGGACAGAACACTGAAGCTTTCTTT.

The chain links TRBV12-3 or TRBV12-4 to TRBJ1-2; 9 bases map to TRBD1. The J segment lost 8 bases and the V segment lost 6 bases, leaving 7 bases of the junction unmatched. The CDR3 covers 13 residues. The CDR3 here is CASSRTGDEGYTF. CDR3 bases: TGTGCCAGCAGCCGGACAGGGGACGAAGGCTACACCTTC.

This sequence joins TRBV19 and TRBJ1-5; no firm D call. Germline CDR1 and CDR2: LNHDA and SQIVND (reference sequence). This CDR3 is 13 amino acids long. Trimming cost V 5 bases and J 9 bases, with 14 bases left between them. CDR3 amino acids: CASSPQIGRPQHF. The CDR3 nucleotides are TGTGCCAGTAGTCCTCAAATCGGACGGCCCCAGCATTTT.

The chain joins TRBV27 to TRBJ2-1; 8 positions match TRBD2. Trimming took 4 bases from V and 5 from J; bases not matched to a gene: 10. The CDR3 has 16 residues. Germline CDR1 MNHEY, CDR2 SMNVEV (reference sequence). This CDR3 reads CASSSTAGEIHNEQFF. The CDR3 region has the DNA TGTGCCAGCAGTTCAACAGCGGGAGAGATCCACAATGAGCAGTTCTTC.

The chain couples TRBV18 to TRBJ1-2; 8 bases map to TRBD1. After removal of 3 bases from V and 8 bases from J, the junction contained 14 bases not matched to a gene. Looked up from germline, CDR1 is KGHSH and CDR2 is LQKENI. CDR3 length: 16 amino acids. For the CDR3, the DNA is TGTGCCAGCTCACCTCTTGGTGCCGGACAGGGTGGAGGCTACACCTTC. Translation: CASSPLGAGQGGGYTF.

This rearrangement joins TRBV6-5 to TRBJ2-7; D is uncertain. Per germline, CDR1 MNHEY and CDR2 SVGAGI. The CDR3 consists of 12 residues. The V end lost 6 bases, the J end lost 4 bases, and 10 bases lay between the germline ends. The CDR3: CASRDLRYEQYF. The CDR3 DNA reads TGTGCCAGCAGGGACCTCCGGTACGAGCAGTACTTC.

This rearrangement joins TRBV30 to TRBJ1-6, with TRBD1 identical over 10 bases. Looked up from germline, CDR1 is GTSNPN and CDR2 is SVGIG (reference sequence). CDR3 size: 14 residues. J lost 9 bases, V lost 8 bases, and 10 bases had no gene match. Here the CDR3 reads CARDGGQGGSPLHF. CDR3 coding DNA: TGTGCCCGAGACGGAGGACAGGGGGGTTCACCCCTCCACTTT.

The V gene is TRBV5-1, the J gene TRBJ2-3; a weak D match, TRBD2 (6 bases). The germline gives CDR1 SGHRS, CDR2 YFSETQ. This CDR3 spans 16 amino acids. Deletions cut 0 bases from V and 0 bases from J, with 11 bases between. The CDR3 reads CASSLGSSVSTDTQYF. DNA for the CDR3: TGCGCCAGCAGCTTGGGGTCTAGCGTCAGCACAGATACGCAGTATTTT.

The chain employs TRBV30 and TRBJ1-3; D call uncertain. The length of the CDR3 is 15 residues. The germline V gene has CDR1 GTSNPN and CDR2 SVGIG (reference sequence). Trimming removed 4 bases at V and 4 bases at J, with 17 bases between. The CDR3 DNA is TGTGCCTGGACTCTCTATACGGGCCCCGGAAACACCATATATTTT. Its translation: CAWTLYTGPGNTIYF.

The V and J genes are TRBV4-2 and TRBJ1-4; the match to TRBD1 covers 9 bases. J was trimmed by 5 bases and V by 4 bases; bases with no gene match: 2. CDR3 size: 14 residues. Germline lookup yields CDR1 LGHNA and CDR2 YNFKEQ. CDR3 protein: CASSPTGGNEKLFF. The DNA for the CDR3 is TGTGCCAGCAGCCCGACAGGGGGAAATGAAAAACTGTTTTTT.